This T cell receptor beta chain was sequenced for a study of Graves' ophthalmopathy and Graves' hyperthyroidism. Study as a whole: Investigators collected peripheral blood at initial diagnosis, before any treatment was given. Study-level findings and limits: Cross-validated, the 13-signature model showed 87.88%/81.08% sensitivity/specificity, and 80%/75% in the test set.

The CDR3 loop spans 12 amino acids. CDR1 and CDR2 from the germline V gene are LNHDA and SQIVND (reference sequence). V gave up 8 bases and J gave up 1 base, with 8 bases separating them. The study amplified TCR beta CDR3 regions using RNA transcripts. HTBI-primed RT-PCR formed the first round, and a multiplex PCR formed the second. TCRdb processed the multiplex PCR reads anew with MiXCR; each CDR3 protein has one entry. The sample yields around 600,000 distinct CDR3 sequences, 35% to 50% seen once. Comment on this clonotype: What it recognizes is unknown.

Each donor who had ophthalmopathy showed moderate-to-severe activity, a CAS of ≥3, a NOSPECS of ≥4, and a duration under 3 months. Other autoimmune diseases, uncontrolled infections, pregnancy and lactation each led to patient exclusion. Sequencing input: peripheral blood. The chain couples TRBV19 to TRBJ1-2; D possibly corresponds to TRBD1 (5 bases). The clonotype originates from an adult man with Graves' ophthalmopathy. DNA of the CDR3: TGTGCCAGTGTCGGGGGTAACTATGGCTACACCTTC. Translated, it gives CASVGGNYGYTF.